This T cell receptor (beta chain) was sequenced in a study of cytomegalovirus exposure and HLA in healthy donors. V was trimmed by 0 bases and J by 1 base, leaving 15 bases between them. The CDR3 loop spans 17 amino acids. The germline gives CDR1 SGHTS, CDR2 YDEGEE. To note about this clone: The target antigen is unknown.

Study-level results: On later analysis, the bulk of CMV-associated TCR beta chains appeared to be HLA-restricted.

PCR employed 60 Vbeta and 13 Jbeta primers. The data were produced by immunoSEQ multiplex PCR, yet TCRdb's version contains in-frame clones alone and is incomplete. The sample consists of around 65,000 clones, around 72% of them appearing once. The sequencing sample was made of PBMCs. This sequence was found in a woman aged 25 to 39 in good health and CMV-seropositive. The chain links TRBV5-8 to TRBJ2-3; TRBD1 might be the D (6 bases). In DNA form, the CDR3 reads TGTGCCAGCAGCTTGGCATCAGGGGCGTGGGGCACAGATACGCAGTATTTT. This encodes CASSLASGAWGTDTQYF.